This T cell receptor beta chain was captured by sequencing in a study of post-analysis software for immune sequencing data. Background on the study: Relapsing-remitting, secondary progressive and progressive-relapsing multiple sclerosis courses were included.

Every TCR beta cDNA library bore unique molecular identifiers. Researchers reported 400,000 to 600,000 cDNA molecules coming from around 1 to 10 million T cells. TCRdb independently ran MiXCR on the PCR reads; one entry per CDR3 protein. In the table there are more than 450,000 distinct CDR3 sequences, 44% of which are singletons. The CDR3 extends over 13 amino acids. V lost 6 bases and J lost 4; bases outside the gene matches: 4. Study-wide results and caveats: TRBV segments more frequent in patients than in controls numbered several and included TRBV5-6, TRBV5-1 and TRBV20-1. Compared with controls, patients showed significantly lower normalized Chao1 diversity. Samples made in the same batch grouped tightly together by F measure.

A note on this clonotype: The antigen is undetermined.

This chain connects TRBV12-3 or TRBV12-4 to TRBJ2-3; TRBD1 matches at 7 bases. The sample was blood. The sequence came from a girl aged 10 to 17 with multiple sclerosis. The CDR3 DNA reads TGTGCCAGCAGCAGAGGGGGCTCAGATACGCAGTATTTT. It translates to CASSRGGSDTQYF.